This paragraph covers one T cell receptor (beta chain) sequence. Between the trimmed V and J ends, which lost 3 bases and 2 bases, there was a span of 9 bases. CDR1 is GTSNPN, CDR2 SVGIG, per germline (reference sequence). The CDR3 contains 13 residues. Profiled with immunoSEQ multiplex PCR; TCRdb holds only in-frame clones, not every one. Among approximately 73,000 clones listed, 93% were seen once. This specimen belongs to a study of technical replicates of blood from a few donors. Sequenced input: T cells isolated from PBMCs. The TCR comes from a human donor in good health. The chain recombines TRBV30 with TRBJ2-3; D uncertain. CDR3 bases: TGTGCCTGGAGAAGCGCGTCCACAGATACGCAGTATTTT. Translation gives CAWRSASTDTQYF.